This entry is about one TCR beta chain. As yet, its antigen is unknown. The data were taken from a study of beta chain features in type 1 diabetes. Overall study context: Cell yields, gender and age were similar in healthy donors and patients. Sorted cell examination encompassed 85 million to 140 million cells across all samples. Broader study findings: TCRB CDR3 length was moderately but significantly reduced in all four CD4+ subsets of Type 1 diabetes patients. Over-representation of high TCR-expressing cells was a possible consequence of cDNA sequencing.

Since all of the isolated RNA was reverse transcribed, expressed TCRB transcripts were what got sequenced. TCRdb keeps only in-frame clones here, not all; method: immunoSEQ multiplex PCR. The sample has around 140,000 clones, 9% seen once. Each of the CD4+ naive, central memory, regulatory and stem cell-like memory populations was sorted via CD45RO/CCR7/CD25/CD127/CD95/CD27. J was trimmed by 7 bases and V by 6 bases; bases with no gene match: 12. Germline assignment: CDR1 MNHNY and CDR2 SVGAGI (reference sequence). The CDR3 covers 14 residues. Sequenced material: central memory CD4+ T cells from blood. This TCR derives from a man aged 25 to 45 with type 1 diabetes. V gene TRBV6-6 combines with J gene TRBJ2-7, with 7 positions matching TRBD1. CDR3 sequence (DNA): TGTGCCAGCAGATCACCCACAGGGGTGAGAGAGCAGTACTTC. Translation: CASRSPTGVREQYF.